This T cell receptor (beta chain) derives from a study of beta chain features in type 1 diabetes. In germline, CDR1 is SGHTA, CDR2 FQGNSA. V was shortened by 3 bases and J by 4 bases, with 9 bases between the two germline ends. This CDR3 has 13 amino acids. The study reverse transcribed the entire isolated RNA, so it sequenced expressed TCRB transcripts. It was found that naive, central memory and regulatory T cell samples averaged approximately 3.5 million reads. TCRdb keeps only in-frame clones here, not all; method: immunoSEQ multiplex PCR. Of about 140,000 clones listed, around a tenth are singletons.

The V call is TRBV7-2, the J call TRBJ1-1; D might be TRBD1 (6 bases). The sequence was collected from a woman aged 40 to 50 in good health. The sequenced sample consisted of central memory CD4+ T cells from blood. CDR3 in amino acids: CASSFQGTTEAFF. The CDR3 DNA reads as TGTGCCAGCAGCTTTCAGGGGACCACTGAAGCTTTCTTT.